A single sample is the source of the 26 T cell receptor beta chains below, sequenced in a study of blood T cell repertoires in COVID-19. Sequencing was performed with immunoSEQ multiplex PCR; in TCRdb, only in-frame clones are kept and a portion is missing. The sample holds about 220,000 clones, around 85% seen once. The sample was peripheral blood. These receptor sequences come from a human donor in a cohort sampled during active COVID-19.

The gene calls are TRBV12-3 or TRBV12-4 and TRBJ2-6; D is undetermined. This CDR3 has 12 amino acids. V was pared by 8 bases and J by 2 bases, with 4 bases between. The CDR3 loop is CASGAGANVLTF. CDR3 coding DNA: TGTGCCAGCGGAGCTGGGGCCAACGTCCTGACTTTC.

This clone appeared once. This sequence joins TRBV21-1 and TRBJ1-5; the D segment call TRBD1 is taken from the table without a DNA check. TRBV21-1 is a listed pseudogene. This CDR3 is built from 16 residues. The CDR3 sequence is CASSKGATGGGKPQHF. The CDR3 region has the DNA TGTGCCAGCAGCAAAGGAGCTACAGGGGGCGGGAAGCCCCAGCATTTT.

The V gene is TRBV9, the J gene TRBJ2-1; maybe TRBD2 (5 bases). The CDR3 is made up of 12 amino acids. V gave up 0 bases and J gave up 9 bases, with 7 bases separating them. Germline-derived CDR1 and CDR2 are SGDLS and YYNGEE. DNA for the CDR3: TGTGCCAGCAGCGTAGGTGGAGGTGAGCAGTTCTTC. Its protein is CASSVGGGEQFF.

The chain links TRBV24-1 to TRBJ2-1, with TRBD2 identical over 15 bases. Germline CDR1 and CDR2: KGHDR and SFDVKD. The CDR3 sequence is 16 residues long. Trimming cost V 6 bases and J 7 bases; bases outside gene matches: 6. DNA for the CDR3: TGTGCCACCAGTAGCTCCGGGACTAGCGGGAGGAATGAGCAGTTCTTC. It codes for CATSSSGTSGRNEQFF.

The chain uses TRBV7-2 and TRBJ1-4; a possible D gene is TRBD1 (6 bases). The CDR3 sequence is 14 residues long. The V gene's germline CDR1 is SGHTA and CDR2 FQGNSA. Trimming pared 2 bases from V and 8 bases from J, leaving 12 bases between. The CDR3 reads CASSLQGLREKLFF. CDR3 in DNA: TGTGCCAGCAGCTTACAGGGGCTTAGGGAAAAACTGTTTTTT.

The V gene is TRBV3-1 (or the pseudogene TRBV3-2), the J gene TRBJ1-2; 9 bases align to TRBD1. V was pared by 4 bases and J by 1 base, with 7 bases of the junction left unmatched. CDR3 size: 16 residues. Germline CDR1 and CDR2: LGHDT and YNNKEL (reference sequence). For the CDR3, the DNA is TGTGCCAGCAGCCCCCGAACGGGACAGGGTAACTATGGCTACACCTTC. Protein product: CASSPRTGQGNYGYTF.

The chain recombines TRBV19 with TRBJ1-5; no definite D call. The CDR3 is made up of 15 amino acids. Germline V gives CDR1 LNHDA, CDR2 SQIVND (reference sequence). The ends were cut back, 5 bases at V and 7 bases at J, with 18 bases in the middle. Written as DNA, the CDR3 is TGTGCCAGTAGTCCCCTCGGCACTGGGCAACAGCCCCAGCATTTT. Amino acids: CASSPLGTGQQPQHF.

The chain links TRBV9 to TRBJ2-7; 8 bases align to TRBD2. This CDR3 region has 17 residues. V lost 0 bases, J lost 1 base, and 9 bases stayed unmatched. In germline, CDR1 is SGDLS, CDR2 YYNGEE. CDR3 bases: TGTGCCAGCAGCGTAGAGCCTAGCGGGTACGATTCCTACGAGCAGTACTTC. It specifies CASSVEPSGYDSYEQYF. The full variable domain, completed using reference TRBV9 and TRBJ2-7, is DSGVTQTPKHLITATGQRVTLRCSPRSGDLSVYWYQQSLDQGLQFLIQYYNGEERAKGNILERFSAQQFPDLHSELNLSSLELGDSALYFCASSVEPSGYDSYEQYFGPGTRLTVT.

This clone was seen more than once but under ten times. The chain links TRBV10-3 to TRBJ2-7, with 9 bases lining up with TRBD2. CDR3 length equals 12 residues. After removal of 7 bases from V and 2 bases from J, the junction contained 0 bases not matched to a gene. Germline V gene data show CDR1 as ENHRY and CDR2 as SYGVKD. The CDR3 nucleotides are TGTGCCATCACTAGCGGGACCTACGAGCAGTACTTC. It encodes CAITSGTYEQYF.

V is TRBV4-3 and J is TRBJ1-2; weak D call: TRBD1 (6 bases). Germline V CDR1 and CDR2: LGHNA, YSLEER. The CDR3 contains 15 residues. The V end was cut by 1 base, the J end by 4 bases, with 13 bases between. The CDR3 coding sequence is TGCGCCAGCAGCCAAGCCCCGGACAGCTTCTATGGCTACACCTTC. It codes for CASSQAPDSFYGYTF.

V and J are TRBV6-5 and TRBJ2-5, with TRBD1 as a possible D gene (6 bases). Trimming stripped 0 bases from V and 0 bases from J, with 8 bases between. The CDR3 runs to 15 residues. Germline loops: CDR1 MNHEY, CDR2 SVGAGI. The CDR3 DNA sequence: TGTGCCAGCAGTTACTCGGGGGCGGACCAAGAGACCCAGTACTTC. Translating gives CASSYSGADQETQYF.

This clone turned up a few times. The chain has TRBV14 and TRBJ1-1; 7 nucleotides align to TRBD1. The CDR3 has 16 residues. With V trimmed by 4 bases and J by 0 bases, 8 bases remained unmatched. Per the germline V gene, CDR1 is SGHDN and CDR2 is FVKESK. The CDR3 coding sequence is TGTGCCAGCAGCCGGACAGGACGCTACATGAACACTGAAGCTTTCTTT. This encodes CASSRTGRYMNTEAFF.

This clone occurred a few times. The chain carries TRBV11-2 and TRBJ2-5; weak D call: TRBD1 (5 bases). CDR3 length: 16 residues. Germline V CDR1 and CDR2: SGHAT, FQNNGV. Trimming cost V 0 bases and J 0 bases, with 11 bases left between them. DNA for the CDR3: TGTGCCAGCAGCTTAGAAGGGGTTTCGTACCAAGAGACCCAGTACTTC. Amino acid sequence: CASSLEGVSYQETQYF.

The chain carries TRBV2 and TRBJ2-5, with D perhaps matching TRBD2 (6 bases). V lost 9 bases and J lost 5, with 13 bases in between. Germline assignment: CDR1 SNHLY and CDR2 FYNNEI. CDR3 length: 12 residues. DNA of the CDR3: TGTGCCAGTATTGTGGGGGGTGAGACCCAGTACTTC. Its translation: CASIVGGETQYF.

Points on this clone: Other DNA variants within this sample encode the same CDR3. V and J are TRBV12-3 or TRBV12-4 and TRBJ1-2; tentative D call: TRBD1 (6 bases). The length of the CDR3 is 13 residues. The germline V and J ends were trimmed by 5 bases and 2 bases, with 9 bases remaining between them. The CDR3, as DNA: TGTGCCAGCAGTCCGGACAGCAACTATGGCTACACCTTC. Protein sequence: CASSPDSNYGYTF.

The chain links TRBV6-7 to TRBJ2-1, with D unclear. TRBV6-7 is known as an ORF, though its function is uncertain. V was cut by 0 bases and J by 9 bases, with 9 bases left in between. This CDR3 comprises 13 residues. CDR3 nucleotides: TGTGCCAGCAGTTACTCGATATTCGGTGAGCAGTTCTTC. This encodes CASSYSIFGEQFF.

In DNA form, the CDR3 reads TGTGCCAGCAGCTTAGGGCGGAACTATGGCTACACCTTC. Protein product: CASSLGRNYGYTF. The V and J genes are TRBV7-2 and TRBJ1-2; D remains ambiguous. Trimming took 1 base from V and 2 from J, leaving 5 bases between them. The length of the CDR3 is 13 residues. Looked up from germline, CDR1 is SGHTA and CDR2 is FQGNSA.

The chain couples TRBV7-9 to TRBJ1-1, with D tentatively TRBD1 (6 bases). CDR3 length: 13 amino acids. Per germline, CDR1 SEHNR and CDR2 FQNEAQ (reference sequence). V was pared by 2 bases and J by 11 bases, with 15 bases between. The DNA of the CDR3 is TGTGCCAGCAGCTTAAACAGGGAGCCTTTTGCTTTCTTT. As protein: CASSLNREPFAFF.

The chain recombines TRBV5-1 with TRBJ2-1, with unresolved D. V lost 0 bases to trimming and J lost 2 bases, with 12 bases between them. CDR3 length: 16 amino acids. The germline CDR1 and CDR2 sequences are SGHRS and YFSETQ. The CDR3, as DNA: TGCGCCAGCAGCTTGGCCCGGCGGAGACCCTACAATGAGCAGTTCTTC. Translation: CASSLARRRPYNEQFF.

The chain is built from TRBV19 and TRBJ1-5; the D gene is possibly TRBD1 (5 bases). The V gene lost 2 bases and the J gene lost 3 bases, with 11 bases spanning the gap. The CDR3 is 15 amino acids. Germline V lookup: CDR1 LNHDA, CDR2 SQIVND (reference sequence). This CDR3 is CASSIYTGINQPQHF. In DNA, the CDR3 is TGTGCCAGTAGTATATACACAGGCATCAATCAGCCCCAGCATTTT.

The DNA for the CDR3 is TGTGCCAGCCGGCTAGCGGGAGGGCCCGACGAGCAGTACTTC. It yields the protein CASRLAGGPDEQYF. The chain has TRBV4-2 and TRBJ2-7, with TRBD2 matching 12 bases. This CDR3 is built from 14 residues. The junction had 7 bases not matched to a gene; V was cut back by 8 bases and J by 5 bases. The germline CDR1 and CDR2 sequences are LGHNA and YNFKEQ.

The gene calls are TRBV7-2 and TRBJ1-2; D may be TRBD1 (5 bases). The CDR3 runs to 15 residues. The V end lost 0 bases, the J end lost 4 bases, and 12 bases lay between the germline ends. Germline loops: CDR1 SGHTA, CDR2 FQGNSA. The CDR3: CASSLAGQGGYGYTF. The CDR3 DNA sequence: TGTGCCAGCAGCTTAGCGGGTCAGGGAGGCTATGGCTACACCTTC. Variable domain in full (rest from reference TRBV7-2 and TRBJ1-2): GAGVSQSPSNKVTEKGKDVELRCDPISGHTALYWYRQSLGQGLEFLIYFQGNSAPDKSGLPSDRFSAERTGGSVSTLTIQRTQQEDSAVYLCASSLAGQGGYGYTFGSGTRLTVV.

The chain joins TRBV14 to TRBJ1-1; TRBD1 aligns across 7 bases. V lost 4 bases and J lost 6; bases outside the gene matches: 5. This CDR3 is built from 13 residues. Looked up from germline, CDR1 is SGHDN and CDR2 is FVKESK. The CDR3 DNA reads TGTGCCAGCAGCCCCTTACAGGGGCCTGAAGCTTTCTTT. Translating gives CASSPLQGPEAFF.

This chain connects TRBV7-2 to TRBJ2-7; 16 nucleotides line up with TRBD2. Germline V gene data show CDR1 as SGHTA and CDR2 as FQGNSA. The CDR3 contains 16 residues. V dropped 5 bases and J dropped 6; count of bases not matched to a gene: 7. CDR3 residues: CASSPGLAGGPGEQYF. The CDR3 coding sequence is TGTGCCAGCAGCCCGGGACTAGCGGGAGGGCCGGGCGAGCAGTACTTC.

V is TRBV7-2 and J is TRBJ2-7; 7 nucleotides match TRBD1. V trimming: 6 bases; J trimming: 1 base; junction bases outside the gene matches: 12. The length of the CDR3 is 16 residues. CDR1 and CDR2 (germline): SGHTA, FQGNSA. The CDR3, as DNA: TGTGCCAGCAGACCTCTCGAGGGGGCTGAATCCTACGAGCAGTACTTC. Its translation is CASRPLEGAESYEQYF.

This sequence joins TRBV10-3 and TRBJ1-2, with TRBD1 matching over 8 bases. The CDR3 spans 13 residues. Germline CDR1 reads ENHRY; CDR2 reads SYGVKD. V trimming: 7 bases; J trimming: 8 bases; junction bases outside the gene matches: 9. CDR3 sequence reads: CAINGQGPRGYTF. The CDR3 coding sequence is TGTGCCATCAATGGACAGGGCCCTCGGGGCTACACCTTC.